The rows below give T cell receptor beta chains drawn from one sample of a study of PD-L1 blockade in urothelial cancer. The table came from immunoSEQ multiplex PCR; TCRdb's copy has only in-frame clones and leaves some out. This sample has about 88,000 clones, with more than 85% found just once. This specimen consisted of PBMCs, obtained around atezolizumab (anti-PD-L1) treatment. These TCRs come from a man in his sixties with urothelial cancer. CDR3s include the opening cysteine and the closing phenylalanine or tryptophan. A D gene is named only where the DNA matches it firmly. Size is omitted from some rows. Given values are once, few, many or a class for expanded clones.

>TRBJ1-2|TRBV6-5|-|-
CASSLGQSYGYTF
TGTGCCAGCAGTTTGGGACAATCCTATGGCTACACCTTC
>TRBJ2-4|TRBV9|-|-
CASSVNRRGNAKNIQYF
TGTGCCAGCAGCGTAAATAGGAGGGGAAACGCCAAAAACATTCAGTACTTC
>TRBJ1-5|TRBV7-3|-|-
CAMYEGNQPQHF
TGTGCAATGTACGAGGGAAATCAGCCCCAGCATTTT
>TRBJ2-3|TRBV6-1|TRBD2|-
CASSSLAGGTDTQYF
TGTGCCAGCAGTTCACTAGCGGGAGGCACAGATACGCAGTATTTT
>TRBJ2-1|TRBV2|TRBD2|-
CASSPSASGGRSGEQFF
TGTGCCAGCAGTCCTTCCGCTAGCGGGGGCCGGTCCGGTGAGCAGTTCTTC
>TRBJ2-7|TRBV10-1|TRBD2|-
CASSGGSGTTYEQYF
TGCGCCAGCAGTGGGGGTAGCGGGACCACCTACGAGCAGTACTTC
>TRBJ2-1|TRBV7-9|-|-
CASSPPIIDEQFF
TGTGCCAGCAGCCCACCCATCATAGATGAGCAGTTCTTC
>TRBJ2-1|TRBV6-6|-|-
CASSSDSYNEQFF
TGTGCCAGCAGCTCAGACAGCTACAATGAGCAGTTCTTC
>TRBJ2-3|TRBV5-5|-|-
CASSLEGGEDTQYF
TGTGCCAGCAGCTTGGAGGGAGGTGAAGATACGCAGTATTTT
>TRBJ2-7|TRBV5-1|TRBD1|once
CASSLKQGAYEQYF
TGCGCCAGCAGCTTGAAGCAGGGGGCGTACGAGCAGTACTTC
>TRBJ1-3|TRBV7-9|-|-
CASSRGSGNTIYF
TGTGCCAGCAGCCGGGGTTCTGGAAACACCATATATTTT
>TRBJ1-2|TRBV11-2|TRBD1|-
CASSQPRDRGWYGYTF
TGTGCCAGCAGCCAACCGCGGGACAGGGGGTGGTATGGCTACACCTTC
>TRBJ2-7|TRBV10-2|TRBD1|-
CASSDPGQGYYF
TGCGCCAGCAGTGACCCGGGACAGGGGTATTACTTC
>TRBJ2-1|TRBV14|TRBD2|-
CASSQQLAGAGEQFF
TGTGCCAGCAGCCAACAACTAGCGGGAGCCGGTGAGCAGTTCTTC
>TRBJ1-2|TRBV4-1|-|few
CASSWCHYRKTYGYTF
TGCGCCAGCAGCTGGTGTCACTACCGAAAGACCTATGGCTACACCTTC
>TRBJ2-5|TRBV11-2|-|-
CASTPRVWEETQYF
TGTGCCAGCACCCCCCGGGTCTGGGAAGAGACCCAGTACTTC
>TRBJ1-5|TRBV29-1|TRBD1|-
CSVGGDREQHF
TGCAGCGTCGGGGGGGACAGGGAGCAGCATTTT
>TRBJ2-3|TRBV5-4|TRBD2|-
CASSLGGLAGVDTQYF
TGTGCCAGCAGCCTAGGGGGACTAGCGGGAGTGGATACGCAGTATTTT
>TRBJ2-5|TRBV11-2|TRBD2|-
CASSGSGAVGETQYF
TGTGCCAGCAGCGGTAGCGGGGCAGTGGGGGAGACCCAGTACTTC
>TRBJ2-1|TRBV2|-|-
CASGGNEQFF
TGTGCCAGCGGCGGGAATGAGCAGTTCTTC
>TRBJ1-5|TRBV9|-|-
CASSVQGYVNQPQHF
TGTGCCAGCAGCGTACAGGGGTATGTCAATCAGCCCCAGCATTTT
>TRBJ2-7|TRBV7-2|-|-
CASSFSSGWTYEQYF
TGTGCCAGCAGCTTCTCGAGCGGGTGGACCTACGAGCAGTACTTC
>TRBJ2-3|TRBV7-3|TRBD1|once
CASSSRTGSTDTQYF
TGTGCCAGCAGCTCCAGGACAGGGAGCACAGATACGCAGTATTTT